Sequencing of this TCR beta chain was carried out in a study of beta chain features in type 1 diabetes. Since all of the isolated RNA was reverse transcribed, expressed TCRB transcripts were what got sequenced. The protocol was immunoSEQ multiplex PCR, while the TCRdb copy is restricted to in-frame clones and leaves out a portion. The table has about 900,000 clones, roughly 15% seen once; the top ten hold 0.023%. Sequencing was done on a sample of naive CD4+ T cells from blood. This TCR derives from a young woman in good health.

The CDR3 DNA sequence: TGCAGTGCTAGGGTAGGGGCTACGCAGTATTTT. This translates into CSARVGATQYF. The chain links TRBV20-1 to TRBJ2-3, with D perhaps TRBD1 (5 bases). V lost 3 bases, J lost 8 bases, and 9 bases lay in between. The CDR3 extends over 11 amino acids. Germline V lookup: CDR1 DFQATT, CDR2 SNEGSKA (reference sequence).